These 7 T cell receptor beta chains came from one sample sequenced in a study of CD8+ T cells in alopecia areata. Specified treatment: oral pan-JAK inhibitor, 5-10 mg twice daily. Investigators isolated RNA and reverse transcribed it into cDNA to act as the sequencing template. Profiling relied on immunoSEQ multiplex PCR, and the TCRdb table lists in-frame clones only, not all of them. Here the sample spans approximately 45,000 clones, less than 70% being singletons. The material was CD8+ T cells sorted from blood, obtained at week 4, from a patient treated with tofacitinib. Every receptor here comes from a human donor with alopecia areata.

The chain couples TRBV9 to TRBJ1-6; D may be TRBD1 (5 bases). Trimming took off 4 bases at V and 10 bases at J, with 9 bases between the two ends. The CDR3 runs 12 residues. CDR1 is SGDLS and CDR2 is YYNGEE in the germline V gene. CDR3: CASSPGDSPLHF. CDR3 nucleotides: TGTGCCAGCAGCCCTGGGGACTCACCCCTCCACTTT.

The V and J genes are TRBV5-1 and TRBJ1-1; no clear D gene. V shed 0 bases and J shed 1 base, with 7 bases lying between them. This CDR3 contains 14 residues. Looked up from germline, CDR1 is SGHRS and CDR2 is YFSETQ. In DNA form, the CDR3 reads TGCGCCAGCAGCTTGGACGGCCCGAACACTGAAGCTTTCTTT. Its protein is CASSLDGPNTEAFF.

The chain links TRBV28 to TRBJ2-2; no clear D gene. V lost 6 bases and J 5 bases, leaving 13 bases between the germline ends. The CDR3 is made up of 14 amino acids. Germline CDR1 MDHEN, CDR2 SYDVKM. Written as DNA, the CDR3 is TGTGCCAGCAGCAACCTCGACGGAACCGGGGAGCTGTTTTTT. Translation: CASSNLDGTGELFF.

Details on this clone: A junction boundary mismatches the germline segment, possibly from a read error. The chain combines TRBV10-3 with TRBJ1-6; D is ambiguous. CDR3 length: 16 residues. In germline, CDR1 is ENHRY, CDR2 SYGVKD. CDR3 amino acids: CASSYPRAETNSPLHF. The CDR3 region has the DNA TGTGCCAGCAGTTACCCCCGTGCGGAGACAAATTCACCCCTCCACTTT.

The V and J genes are TRBV2 and TRBJ2-3, with a weak D call TRBD2 (6 bases). This CDR3 is 12 amino acids long. CDR1 is SNHLY and CDR2 is FYNNEI in the germline V gene. Trimming took 3 bases from V and 6 from J, leaving 7 bases between them. CDR3 loop: CASSDGGDTQYF. CDR3 DNA sequence: TGTGCCAGCAGTGATGGGGGGGATACGCAGTATTTT.

The chain carries TRBV19 and TRBJ1-5; TRBD1 matches at 8 bases. The CDR3 extends over 14 amino acids. Trimming removed 8 bases from V and 4 bases from J; junction bases left unmatched: 7. CDR1 is LNHDA and CDR2 is SQIVND in the germline V gene (reference sequence). CDR3 sequence: CASSPTGVNQPQHF. CDR3 nucleotides: TGTGCCAGTTCCCCGACAGGGGTTAATCAGCCCCAGCATTTT.

This chain connects TRBV5-1 to TRBJ2-4; D is undetermined. The CDR3 consists of 18 residues. The V gene lost 0 bases and the J gene lost 0 bases, with 16 bases spanning the gap. Per germline, CDR1 SGHRS and CDR2 YFSETQ. CDR3 in amino acids: CASSLEAGVLPAKNIQYF. The CDR3 nucleotides read TGCGCCAGCAGCTTGGAGGCAGGAGTCCTACCAGCCAAAAACATTCAGTACTTC.